The 21 T cell receptor beta chains reported below all come from one sample, sequenced in a study of human T cells and chemical hapten exposure. TCRdb used MiXCR to reprocess the RACE reads, holding one entry per CDR3 protein. The profile shows roughly 110,000 distinct CDR3 sequences, more than 10% of them singletons. Time point denoted: pre-sensitization, week 0. Treatment described: therapeutic diphenylcyclopropenone sensitization with weekly scalp DPC. Here the sequenced sample was whole blood, taken in connection with sensitization to the hapten diphenylcyclopropenone (DPC). These receptors were obtained from a woman aged 45-65 years with alopecia areata. Some clones in this sample may be carry-over from other donors' samples.

Many counts were recorded for this clonotype. The gene calls are TRBV28 and TRBJ2-3; D ambiguous. CDR1 is MDHEN, CDR2 SYDVKM, per germline. This CDR3 is 12 amino acids long. The V and J ends lost 5 bases and 3 bases respectively, with 6 bases between them. The CDR3 nucleotides read TGTGCCAGCAGTGAGTTTACAGATACGCAGTATTTT. It translates to CASSEFTDTQYF.

J is TRBJ1-2 and V is TRBV2; TRBD1 might be the D (5 bases). This CDR3 region has 12 residues. V lost 6 bases and J 6 bases, leaving 11 bases between the germline ends. Germline CDR1 is SNHLY and CDR2 is FYNNEI. The CDR3 coding sequence is TGTGCCAGCAGCGATGGGACTCATGGCTACACCTTC. Translated, it gives CASSDGTHGYTF.

The chain carries TRBV7-8 and TRBJ2-7; unclear D gene. The germline V and J ends were trimmed by 0 bases and 6 bases, with 18 bases remaining between them. Germline loops: CDR1 SGHVS, CDR2 FQNEAQ. The CDR3 sequence is 16 residues long. The CDR3 nucleotides read TGTGCCAGCAGCTTAGCCCGGGCCACACTCCCCTCCGAGCAGTACTTC. It yields the protein CASSLARATLPSEQYF.

The chain combines TRBV29-1 with TRBJ2-3, with 7 bases lining up with TRBD2. V trimming: 8 bases; J trimming: 9 bases; junction bases outside the gene matches: 17. Germline V gene sequence: CDR1 SQVTM, CDR2 ANQGSEA. The CDR3 totals 14 residues. The DNA for the CDR3 is TGCAGCTCGGGAGCCCTTGAGGGAGGGTGGACGCAGTATTTT. Its protein is CSSGALEGGWTQYF.

This clonotype was picked up a small number of times. The gene calls are TRBV11-2 and TRBJ2-3; TRBD1 agrees at 7 bases. The CDR3 is 16 amino acids. The V gene end was trimmed by 7 bases and the J gene end by 5 bases; junction bases not matched to a gene: 15. In germline, CDR1 is SGHAT, CDR2 FQNNGV. CDR3 bases: TGTGCCAGCACCACCCGAGGGGGCCCCCGAGGAGATACGCAGTATTTT. Protein sequence: CASTTRGGPRGDTQYF.

The V and J genes are TRBV29-1 and TRBJ2-3, with TRBD1 as a possible D gene (5 bases). The ends were cut back, 7 bases at V and 5 bases at J, with 13 bases in the middle. The germline gives CDR1 SQVTM, CDR2 ANQGSEA. CDR3 size: 12 residues. The CDR3 DNA reads TGCAGCGCCAGGGTCGGTGGAGATACGCAGTATTTT. Its protein is CSARVGGDTQYF.

In this sample, this clonotype turned up a few times. The chain recombines TRBV6-6 with TRBJ1-2, with a tentative D call TRBD1 (5 bases). This CDR3 contains 14 residues. V lost 2 bases and J 6 bases, leaving 13 bases between the germline ends. Germline CDR1 MNHNY, CDR2 SVGAGI (reference sequence). CDR3 sequence (DNA): TGTGCCAGCAGTTACCTGGGGGAGTCGGATGGCTACACCTTC. Residues: CASSYLGESDGYTF.

This clonotype was recorded a few times. CDR3 residues: CASSPPSGSTGNTIYF. CDR3 nucleotide sequence: TGTGCCAGCTCACCACCGTCGGGTTCTACTGGAAACACCATATATTTT. The chain is built from TRBV18 and TRBJ1-3; D not certain. The CDR3 spans 16 residues. Germline CDR1 KGHSH, CDR2 LQKENI. Trimming removed 0 bases from V and 2 bases from J, with 11 bases in between.

This clonotype was detected many times. The chain recombines TRBV4-1 with TRBJ2-1; tentative D call: TRBD2 (5 bases). Trimming took off 2 bases at V and 8 bases at J, with 13 bases between the two ends. The CDR3 sequence is 14 residues long. In germline, CDR1 is MGHRA, CDR2 YSYEKL. Here the CDR3 reads CASSQRRVEDEQFF. For the CDR3, the DNA is TGCGCCAGCAGCCAACGACGTGTGGAGGATGAGCAGTTCTTC.

The V gene is TRBV18, the J gene TRBJ1-6; TRBD1 agrees at 10 bases. From germline, CDR1 is KGHSH and CDR2 LQKENI. Unmatched junction bases numbered 3, after V lost 3 bases and J lost 7 bases. The CDR3 covers 15 residues. The CDR3 loop reads CASSPGQGRNSPLHF. The CDR3 DNA sequence: TGTGCCAGCTCACCGGGACAGGGGCGGAATTCACCCCTCCACTTT. The full variable domain, in which reference TRBV18 and TRBJ1-6 provide the parts outside the CDR3, is NAGVMQNPRHLVRRRGQEARLRCSPMKGHSHVYWYRQLPEEGLKFMVYLQKENIIDESGMPKERFSAEFPKEGPSILRIQQVVRGDSAAYFCASSPGQGRNSPLHFGNGTRLTVT.

The rearrangement joins TRBV25-1 to TRBJ2-4; TRBD2 matches 10 bases. Germline CDR1 MGHDK, CDR2 SYGVNS. The CDR3 runs 20 residues. V was clipped by 0 bases and J by 0 bases; unmatched bases: 11. The CDR3 reads CASSEYTSGIGRLAKNIQYF. Written as DNA, the CDR3 is TGTGCCAGCAGTGAATACACTAGCGGGATCGGCCGCTTAGCCAAAAACATTCAGTACTTC.

This clonotype was counted many times. CDR3 bases: TGTGCCATCAGTCCCAGCAATCAGCCCCAGCATTTT. It is translated as CAISPSNQPQHF. This chain joins TRBV10-3 and TRBJ1-5; D call uncertain. The CDR3 is 12 residues long. The ends were cut back, 5 bases at V and 1 base at J, with 3 bases in the middle. The germline V gene encodes CDR1 ENHRY and CDR2 SYGVKD.

This chain uses TRBV6-5 with TRBJ1-2, with D uncertain. The germline CDR1 and CDR2 sequences are MNHEY and SVGAGI. This CDR3 contains 15 residues. V lost 5 bases, J lost 4 bases, and 17 bases lay in between. CDR3 nucleotides: TGTGCCAGCAGTCCCTCAGGACGGAGGACCTATGGCTACACCTTC. It codes for CASSPSGRRTYGYTF.

This clonotype was picked up many times. CDR3 region: CASSHRQGADTQYF. CDR3 nucleotide sequence: TGTGCCAGCAGCCACCGACAGGGTGCAGATACGCAGTATTTT. The rearrangement joins TRBV7-9 to TRBJ2-3; TRBD1 matches at 7 bases. The germline CDR1 and CDR2 sequences are SEHNR and FQNEAQ (reference sequence). The CDR3 extends over 14 amino acids. V gave up 5 bases and J gave up 4 bases; unmatched junction bases: 6.

This clonotype has just a few counts. V and J are TRBV7-2 and TRBJ2-7; no reliable D call. The CDR3 is made up of 13 amino acids. The germline V gene has CDR1 SGHTA and CDR2 FQGNSA. V shed 5 bases and J shed 4 bases, with 12 bases lying between them. The CDR3 loop reads CASSPAQNYEQYF. In nucleotides, the CDR3 is TGTGCCAGCAGCCCAGCCCAGAATTACGAGCAGTACTTC.

For the CDR3, the DNA is TGCGCCAGCAGTCCCGGGACTAGCGGGACGAGTAGCACAGATACGCAGTATTTT. This sequence encodes CASSPGTSGTSSTDTQYF. The chain combines TRBV5-1 with TRBJ2-3; 13 positions agree with TRBD2. This CDR3 has 18 amino acids. Trimming cost V 5 bases and J 0 bases; bases outside gene matches: 9. The germline gives CDR1 SGHRS, CDR2 YFSETQ.

The chain joins TRBV28 to TRBJ1-6; D perhaps matches TRBD1 (6 bases). V was pared by 5 bases and J by 7 bases, with 18 bases between. Germline loops: CDR1 MDHEN, CDR2 SYDVKM. This CDR3 contains 16 residues. CDR3: CASSRRGWSGNSPLHF. The CDR3 bases are TGTGCCAGCAGTCGTAGGGGGTGGTCCGGAAATTCACCCCTCCACTTT. The complete variable domain, with remaining parts taken from reference TRBV28 and TRBJ1-6, reads DVKVTQSSRYLVKRTGEKVFLECVQDMDHENMFWYRQDPGLGLRLIYFSYDVKMKEKGDIPEGYSVSREKKERFSLILESASTNQTSMYLCASSRRGWSGNSPLHFGNGTRLTVT.

This clonotype was seen only a few times. This chain joins TRBV6-6 and TRBJ1-1; D remains ambiguous. Germline V CDR1 and CDR2: MNHNY, SVGAGI (reference sequence). The CDR3 runs to 16 residues. The V end was cut by 2 bases, the J end by 3 bases, with 16 bases between. CDR3 DNA: TGTGCCAGCAGTTACGCACGTGCGGGGAGGGACACTGAAGCTTTCTTT. Its protein is CASSYARAGRDTEAFF.

About this clonotype: At one of its ends the junction is not consistent with the germline gene, which may arise from a read error. As DNA, the CDR3 is TGCGCCAGCATCATCTCTGCCCGGGGGGCCACCGGTGAGCTGTTTTTT. Amino acid sequence: CASIISARGATGELFF. J is TRBJ2-2 and V is TRBV5-1; a weak D match, TRBD2 (7 bases). The CDR3 is 16 residues long. Germline CDR1 SGHRS, CDR2 YFSETQ.

In this sample, this clonotype turned up a few times. The chain employs TRBV28 and TRBJ1-2; D possibly corresponds to TRBD1 (6 bases). Germline V lookup: CDR1 MDHEN, CDR2 SYDVKM. The CDR3 runs to 12 residues. The germline V and J ends were trimmed by 8 bases and 10 bases, with 17 bases remaining between them. The CDR3 loop is CASHATTGPYTF. Here the CDR3 DNA reads TGTGCCAGCCACGCAACGACAGGCCCCTACACCTTC.

V usage is TRBV20-1 and J usage is TRBJ1-2; 7 bases match TRBD1. The J segment lost 4 bases and the V segment lost 5 bases, leaving 7 bases of the junction unmatched. Germline V gene lookup returns CDR1 DFQATT and CDR2 SNEGSKA (reference sequence). The length of the CDR3 is 13 residues. The CDR3 DNA reads as TGCAGTGCTTCCAAGACAGGGATCTATGGCTACACCTTC. Protein: CSASKTGIYGYTF.